This T cell receptor (beta chain) was sequenced in a study of T cell responses to AZD1222 COVID-19 vaccine. Overall study results and limits: Clonal diversity was possibly underestimated; the donors were predominantly white British and more often female. None of the repertoires were sampled until the peak T cell response had passed.

As regards this clone: Its antigen is undetermined.

This CDR3 region has 14 residues. CDR1 is LGHNA and CDR2 is YNFKEQ in the germline V gene. V dropped 5 bases and J dropped 6; count of bases not matched to a gene: 3. Pooled samples include second doses given at about 4 or 12 weeks. Some clones are missing from TCRdb's copy, which holds only in-frame ones; the method was immunoSEQ multiplex PCR. The sample includes 110,000 or so clones, approximately 90% of them seen just once. The sample was peripheral blood, taken 28 days after the second AZD1222 dose. The chain combines TRBV4-2 with TRBJ2-1; TRBD2 agrees at 11 bases. The clonotype comes from an adult who received the AZD1222 COVID-19 vaccine. In DNA, the CDR3 is TGTGCCAGCAGCAATAGCGGGGGGGCCAATGAGCAGTTCTTC. Translated, it gives CASSNSGGANEQFF.